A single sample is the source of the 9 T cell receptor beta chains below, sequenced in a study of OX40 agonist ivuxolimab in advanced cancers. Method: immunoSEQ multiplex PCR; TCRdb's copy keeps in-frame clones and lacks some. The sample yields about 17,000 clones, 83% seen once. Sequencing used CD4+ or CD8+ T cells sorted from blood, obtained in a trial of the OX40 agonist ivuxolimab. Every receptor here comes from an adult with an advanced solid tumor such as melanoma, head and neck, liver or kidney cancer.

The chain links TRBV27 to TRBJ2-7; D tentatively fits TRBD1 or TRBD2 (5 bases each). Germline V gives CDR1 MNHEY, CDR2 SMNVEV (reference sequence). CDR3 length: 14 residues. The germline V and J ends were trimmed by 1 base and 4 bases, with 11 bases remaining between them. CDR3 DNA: TGTGCCAGCAGTTTATATGGGGGATTGTACGAGCAGTACTTC. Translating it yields CASSLYGGLYEQYF.

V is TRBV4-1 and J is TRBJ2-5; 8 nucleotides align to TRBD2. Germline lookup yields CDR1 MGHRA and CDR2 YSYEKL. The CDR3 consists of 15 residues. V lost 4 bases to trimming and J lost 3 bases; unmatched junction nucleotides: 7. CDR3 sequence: CASSPREGFKETQYF. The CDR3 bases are TGCGCCAGCAGCCCCCGGGAGGGGTTTAAAGAGACCCAGTACTTC.

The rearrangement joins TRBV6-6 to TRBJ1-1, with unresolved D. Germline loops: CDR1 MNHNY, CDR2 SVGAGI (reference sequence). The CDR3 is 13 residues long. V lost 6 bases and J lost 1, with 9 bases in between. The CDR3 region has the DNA TGTGCCAGCAGCCCTACACGGAACACTGAAGCTTTCTTT. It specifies CASSPTRNTEAFF.

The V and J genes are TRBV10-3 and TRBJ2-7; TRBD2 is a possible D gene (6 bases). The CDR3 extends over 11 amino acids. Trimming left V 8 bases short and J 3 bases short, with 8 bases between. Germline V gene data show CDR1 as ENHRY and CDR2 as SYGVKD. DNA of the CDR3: TGTGCCATCGACGGGGGCTACGAGCAGTACTTC. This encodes CAIDGGYEQYF.

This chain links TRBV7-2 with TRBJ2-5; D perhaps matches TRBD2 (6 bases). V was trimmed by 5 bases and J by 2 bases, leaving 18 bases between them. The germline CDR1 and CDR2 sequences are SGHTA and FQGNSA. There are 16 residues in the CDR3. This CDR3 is CASSSRGLGRQETQYF. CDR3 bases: TGTGCCAGCAGCAGTAGAGGATTAGGGAGGCAAGAGACCCAGTACTTC.

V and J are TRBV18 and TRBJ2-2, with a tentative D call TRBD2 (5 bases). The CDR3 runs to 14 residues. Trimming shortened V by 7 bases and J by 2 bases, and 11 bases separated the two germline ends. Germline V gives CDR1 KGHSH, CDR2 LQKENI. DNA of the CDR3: TGTGCCAGCTTTTCCGGGATAAACACCGGGGAGCTGTTTTTT. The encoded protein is CASFSGINTGELFF.

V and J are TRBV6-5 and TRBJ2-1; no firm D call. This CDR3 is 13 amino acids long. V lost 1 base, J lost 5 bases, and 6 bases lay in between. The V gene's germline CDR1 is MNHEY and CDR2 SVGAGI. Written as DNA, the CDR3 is TGTGCCAGCAGTTACTGGAAGGACAATGAGCAGTTCTTC. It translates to CASSYWKDNEQFF.

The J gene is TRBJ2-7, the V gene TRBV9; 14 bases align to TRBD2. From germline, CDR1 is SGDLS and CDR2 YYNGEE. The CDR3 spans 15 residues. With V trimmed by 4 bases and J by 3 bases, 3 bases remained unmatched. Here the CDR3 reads CASSTGTSGSYEQYF. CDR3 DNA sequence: TGTGCCAGCAGCACAGGGACTAGCGGGAGCTACGAGCAGTACTTC.

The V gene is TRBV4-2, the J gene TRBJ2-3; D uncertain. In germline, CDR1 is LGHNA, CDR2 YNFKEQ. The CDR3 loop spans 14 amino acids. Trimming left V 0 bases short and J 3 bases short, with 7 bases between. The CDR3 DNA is TGTGCCAGCAGCCAAGAAGTGGCGACAGATACGCAGTATTTT. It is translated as CASSQEVATDTQYF.